Each of the 6 T cell receptor beta chains below was sequenced from the same sample in a study of cytomegalovirus exposure and HLA in healthy donors. The protocol was immunoSEQ multiplex PCR, while the TCRdb copy is restricted to in-frame clones and leaves out a portion. The sample consists of tens of thousands of clones, about 90% of them appearing once. Sequenced sample: PBMCs. These receptors were collected from a man younger than 35 in good health and CMV-seronegative.

This clone appeared a single time. In nucleotides, the CDR3 is TGTGCCAGCAGCGCCGACTGGAGGCCTGGAAACACCATATATTTT. Encoded protein: CASSADWRPGNTIYF. The chain combines TRBV5-4 with TRBJ1-3; no reliable D call. CDR1 and CDR2 from the germline V gene are SGHNT and YYREEE (reference sequence). V was shortened by 4 bases and J by 2 bases, with 13 bases between the two germline ends. CDR3 size: 15 residues. Based on the CDR3 plus reference TRBV5-4 and TRBJ1-3, the full variable domain is ETGVTQSPTHLIKTRGQQVTLRCSSQSGHNTVSWYQQALGQGPQFIFQYYREEENGRGNFPPRFSGLQFPNYSSELNVNALELDDSALYLCASSADWRPGNTIYFGEGSWLTVV.

The V call is TRBV7-2, the J call TRBJ2-4; TRBD2 matches at 12 bases. The CDR3 extends over 21 amino acids. In germline, CDR1 is SGHTA, CDR2 FQGNSA. V lost 0 bases, J lost 0 bases, and 12 bases stayed unmatched. The CDR3 loop reads CASSLAPASGRAGVAKNIQYF. As DNA, the CDR3 is TGTGCCAGCAGCTTAGCCCCAGCTAGCGGGAGGGCCGGAGTAGCCAAAAACATTCAGTACTTC.

The rearrangement uses TRBV7-2 and TRBJ2-3; 11 bases agree with TRBD2. V shed 4 bases, J shed 5 bases, and the junction held 5 bases outside the gene matches. CDR1 is SGHTA and CDR2 is FQGNSA in the germline V gene. CDR3 size: 15 residues. The CDR3 loop is CASSYYSGREDTQYF. CDR3 DNA sequence: TGTGCCAGCAGCTACTATAGCGGGAGGGAAGATACGCAGTATTTT.

The gene calls are TRBV28 and TRBJ2-1; D might be TRBD1 (5 bases). Trimming took 6 bases from V and 15 from J, leaving 18 bases between them. The CDR3 length is 12 residues. Germline-derived CDR1 and CDR2 are MDHEN and SYDVKM. CDR3 nucleotide sequence: TGTGCCAGCAGAGGGGAAGGGTCCGCGCGGTTCTTC. Its translation: CASRGEGSARFF.

V usage is TRBV30 and J usage is TRBJ2-1, with 8 bases aligning to TRBD2. The CDR3 is 11 residues long. CDR1 and CDR2 from the germline V gene are GTSNPN and SVGIG (reference sequence). The junction had 2 bases not matched to a gene; V was cut back by 0 bases and J by 13 bases. The DNA for the CDR3 is TGTGCCTGGAGTGTACGGACTAGCCAGTTCTTC. It translates to CAWSVRTSQFF.

V and J are TRBV4-3 and TRBJ1-3, with TRBD1 matching 7 bases. V was clipped by 0 bases and J by 0 bases; unmatched bases: 5. Germline V gene data show CDR1 as LGHNA and CDR2 as YSLEER. The CDR3 runs 17 residues. CDR3 in amino acids: CASSQDRDRDSGNTIYF. CDR3 nucleotides: TGCGCCAGCAGCCAAGATAGAGACAGGGACTCTGGAAACACCATATATTTT.